Below, 6 T cell receptor beta chains from the same sample are listed, as sequenced in a study of regulatory T cells in long-lasting Graves disease. Building of the TCR beta libraries involved iRepertoire HTBI primers and Arm-PCR of CDR3 regions. TCRdb independently ran MiXCR on the multiplex PCR reads; one entry per CDR3 protein. The sample yields some 560,000 distinct CDR3 sequences, approximately 16% seen once. Time point given: newly diagnosed GD, antithyroid drugs for less than 3 months. Generation of the TCR library employed RNA extracted from PBMCs. This sample was shared with a second study, whose subject was T cells in Graves' hyperthyroidism and ophthalmopathy.

This material consisted of peripheral blood mononuclear cells (PBMCs), taken at new diagnosis, from a patient treated with antithyroid drugs. The receptors derive from a middle-aged woman with Graves disease.

With respect to this clonotype: Its ends do not fully match the called genes, so a read error is possible. The chain carries TRBV30 and TRBJ2-5, with D possibly matching TRBD2 (6 bases). Germline V gene data show CDR1 as GTSNPN and CDR2 as SVGIG (reference sequence). The CDR3 spans 15 residues. CDR3 residues: CAWSLGLTFQETQSF. CDR3 nucleotides: TGTGCCTGGAGTTTGGGACTGACGTTTCAAGAGACCCAGTCCTTC.

The sample holds many counts of this clonotype. This chain links TRBV10-3 with TRBJ2-7; 10 bases are a match to TRBD2. Germline V gene data show CDR1 as ENHRY and CDR2 as SYGVKD. Trimming at V came to 6 bases and at J to 4 bases, leaving 6 bases not matched to a gene. CDR3 length: 14 residues. The CDR3 here is CAISATSGTYEQYF. CDR3 in DNA: TGTGCCATCAGCGCAACTAGCGGGACATACGAGCAGTACTTC.

This clonotype was counted ten times or more. V gene TRBV28 combines with J gene TRBJ1-1; D uncertain. V shed 6 bases and J shed 5 bases, with 7 bases lying between them. CDR1 and CDR2 from the germline V gene are MDHEN and SYDVKM. The CDR3 consists of 11 residues. The CDR3 sequence: CASSWMTEAFF. The DNA for the CDR3 is TGTGCCAGCAGCTGGATGACTGAAGCTTTCTTT.

This clonotype was recorded a few times. The V call is TRBV19, the J call TRBJ1-4, with 12 bases aligning to TRBD1. J gave up 7 bases and V 10 bases, and 13 bases lay outside the gene matches. This CDR3 comprises 16 residues. From germline, CDR1 is LNHDA and CDR2 SQIVND (reference sequence). CDR3 loop: CATSGTGGTRSEKLFF. The CDR3 DNA follows: TGTGCCACGTCCGGGACAGGGGGCACCAGGAGTGAAAAACTGTTTTTT.

This clonotype has just a few counts. The V and J genes are TRBV4-1 and TRBJ2-1, with no clear D. This CDR3 is 15 amino acids long. The V end was cut by 1 base, the J end by 0 bases, with 7 bases between. CDR1 is MGHRA, CDR2 YSYEKL, per germline. In DNA, the CDR3 is TGCGCCAGCAGCCAAGGGCTCCCCTCCTACAATGAGCAGTTCTTC. Protein product: CASSQGLPSYNEQFF.

This rearrangement joins TRBV19 to TRBJ2-3, with 7 bases matching TRBD1. CDR1 is LNHDA and CDR2 is SQIVND in the germline V gene (reference sequence). There are 15 residues in the CDR3. V shed 6 bases and J 8 bases; nucleotides not matched to a gene: 14. CDR3 in DNA: TGTGCCAGTAGCCGATTGGGACAGAATCAGGCTACGCAGTATTTT. Translated, it gives CASSRLGQNQATQYF.